The source of this T cell receptor beta chain is a study of shared T cell receptors in the human thymus. Germline lookup yields CDR1 LGHNA and CDR2 YNFKEQ. V gave up 2 bases and J gave up 5 bases; unmatched junction bases: 8. There are 16 residues in the CDR3. The method was immunoSEQ multiplex PCR; TCRdb's version includes in-frame clones alone and lacks a portion of them. The table records fewer than 700,000 clones, over 75% of them present only once. The same sample was also studied in work on human thymus T cells.

The sequenced material came from thymocytes. J is TRBJ2-5 and V is TRBV4-2, with 10 bases fitting TRBD2. The TCR comes from a boy younger than two with a congenital heart defect. The CDR3 protein is CASSQHLAGEKETQYF. The CDR3 coding sequence is TGTGCCAGCAGCCAACATCTAGCGGGAGAGAAGGAGACCCAGTACTTC.